Listed below are T cell receptor beta chains from one sample, sequenced in a study of vaccination effects on CD4 cells after COVID-19. Their specific antigens are unknown. Method: immunoSEQ multiplex PCR; TCRdb's copy keeps in-frame clones and lacks some. This table holds 29,000 or so clones, 74% found once. The specimen comprised CD4+ T cells from PBMCs cultured with HCoV-OC43 spike peptides, sampled after COVID-19 vaccination. The source is a human donor who received a COVID-19 vaccine. Each CDR3 is given with its conserved first and last residue. A D gene is named only where the DNA matches it firmly. Expanded clones get a size class; other rows say once, few or many, or leave the size out.

>TRBD1|TRBV5-1|TRBJ1-2|19|NA
TGCGCCAGCAGTTTGTGGGGACAGCAACGAGAGCTTGGTGGCTATGGCTACACCTTC
CASSLWGQQRELGGYGYTF
>NA|TRBV9|TRBJ2-3|15|NA
TGTGCCAGCAGTTATCTAGGCGGGGCCCAAGATACGCAGTATTTT
CASSYLGGAQDTQYF
>TRBD1|TRBV3-1/TRBV3-2|TRBJ1-1|15|NA
TGTGCCAGCAGCCCCTCGGACAGGATGAACACTGAAGCTTTCTTT
CASSPSDRMNTEAFF
>TRBD1|TRBV4-1|TRBJ1-4|19|NA
TGCGCCAGCAGCCAGGGGAAGGGGACAGGGGCTGGAACTAATGAAAAACTGTTTTTT
CASSQGKGTGAGTNEKLFF
>NA|TRBV12-3/TRBV12-4|TRBJ1-2|13|once
TGTGCCAGCAGTCCAGACAGGAACTATGGCTACACCTTC
CASSPDRNYGYTF
>NA|TRBV4-2|TRBJ2-2|16|NA
TGTGCCAGCAGCCAAGAACGCGGGACTCACACCGGGGAGCTGTTTTTT
CASSQERGTHTGELFF
>TRBD2|TRBV15|TRBJ2-7|15|NA
TGTGCCACCAGCAGAGCCCTCTCGGCGGGAGCCGAGCAGTACTTC
CATSRALSAGAEQYF
>NA|TRBV19|TRBJ1-2|12|NA
TGTGCCAGTAGTATGGTGCAGGTTGGCTACACCTTC
CASSMVQVGYTF
>NA|TRBV5-4|TRBJ2-7|13|NA
TGTGCCAGCAGCTTGGGGGAATCTCGCGAGCAGTACTTC
CASSLGESREQYF
>TRBD2|TRBV7-7|TRBJ2-1|16|NA
TGTGCCAGCAGCTTAGGGAGGGGACTAGCTTCCCATGAGCAGTTCTTC
CASSLGRGLASHEQFF
>NA|TRBV3-1/TRBV3-2|TRBJ2-7|15|NA
TGTGCCAGCAGCCTAGGGGGGAAAAGCTCCTACGAGCAGTACTTC
CASSLGGKSSYEQYF
>TRBD2|TRBV9|TRBJ2-5|13|NA
TGTGCCAGCAGCAGGACTAGCCAGGAGACCCAGTACTTC
CASSRTSQETQYF
>NA|TRBV5-4|TRBJ2-2|16|NA
TGTGCCAGCAGCTTCGGGGAGGAAACGAACACCGGGGAGCTGTTTTTT
CASSFGEETNTGELFF
>NA|TRBV10-3|TRBJ2-3|15|NA
TGTGCCATCAGTGAAGAGGGGGAAGACACAGATACGCAGTATTTT
CAISEEGEDTDTQYF
>TRBD2|TRBV5-4|TRBJ2-3|17|NA
TGTGCCAGCAGCCTGAGCCCACTAGCGGATAACACAGATACGCAGTATTTT
CASSLSPLADNTDTQYF
>TRBD1|TRBV29-1|TRBJ1-3|14|NA
TGCAGCGTCAAACAGGGGAGCTCTGGAAACACCATATATTTT
CSVKQGSSGNTIYF
>TRBD1|TRBV29-1|TRBJ2-1|15|NA
TGCAGCGTCAAGGACAGGGGCCGCTCCTACAATGAGCAGTTCTTC
CSVKDRGRSYNEQFF
>NA|TRBV19|TRBJ1-4|13|NA
TGTGCCAGTAGTATCCACAGGACTGAAAAACTGTTTTTT
CASSIHRTEKLFF
>NA|TRBV5-6|TRBJ2-7|11|NA
TGTGCCAGCAGCTTTGACTACGAGCAGTACTTC
CASSFDYEQYF
>NA|TRBV30|TRBJ2-5|13|NA
TGTGCCTGGAGTGTGCGGAGACAAGAGACCCAGTACTTC
CAWSVRRQETQYF
>NA|TRBV3-1/TRBV3-2|TRBJ2-5|13|NA
TGTGCCAGCAGCCAGGGCTTAAAAGAGACCCAGTACTTC
CASSQGLKETQYF
>TRBD2|TRBV5-1|TRBJ2-7|15|NA
TGCGCCAGCAGCCGATACCTCGGGGGGGGCGACGAGCAGTACTTC
CASSRYLGGGDEQYF
>NA|TRBV12-3/TRBV12-4|TRBJ1-1|11|NA
TGTGCCAGCAGTTTTGACGTTGAAGCTTTCTTT
CASSFDVEAFF
>TRBD1|TRBV27|TRBJ2-2|16|NA
TGTGCCAGCACCGAACAGGGGGGCGCGAACACCGGGGAGCTGTTTTTT
CASTEQGGANTGELFF
>NA|TRBV5-1|TRBJ1-1|14|NA
TGCGCCAGCAGTCCGGATAGGGCAGGTACTGAAGCTTTCTTT
CASSPDRAGTEAFF
>TRBD2|TRBV6-4|TRBJ2-1|17|few
TGTGCCAGCAGTGCAGAAACTAGCGACTTTAACTACAATGAGCAGTTCTTC
CASSAETSDFNYNEQFF